This note documents a single TCR beta chain sequence. The antigen is not known. These data are taken from a study of cytomegalovirus exposure and HLA in healthy donors. Notes on the study in general: About 87% or about 30% of the time was how often most TCR beta V segments were productive, according to an earlier analysis.

The PCR used 60 Vbeta and 13 Jbeta primers. Libraries were prepared by immunoSEQ multiplex PCR; TCRdb keeps only in-frame clonotypes and omits some of them. This listing includes approximately 120,000 clones. The receptor was isolated from an older woman in good health and CMV-seronegative. The material sequenced was PBMCs.

As DNA, the CDR3 is TGTGCCAGCAGCTTTGGTATAGGGGGTGAAGCTTTCTTT. Protein product: CASSFGIGGEAFF. The V gene is TRBV7-6, the J gene TRBJ1-1, with D possibly being TRBD1 (6 bases). Germline assignment: CDR1 SGHVS and CDR2 FNYEAQ. V dropped 3 bases and J dropped 7 bases, with 12 bases sitting between them. The CDR3 runs 13 residues.